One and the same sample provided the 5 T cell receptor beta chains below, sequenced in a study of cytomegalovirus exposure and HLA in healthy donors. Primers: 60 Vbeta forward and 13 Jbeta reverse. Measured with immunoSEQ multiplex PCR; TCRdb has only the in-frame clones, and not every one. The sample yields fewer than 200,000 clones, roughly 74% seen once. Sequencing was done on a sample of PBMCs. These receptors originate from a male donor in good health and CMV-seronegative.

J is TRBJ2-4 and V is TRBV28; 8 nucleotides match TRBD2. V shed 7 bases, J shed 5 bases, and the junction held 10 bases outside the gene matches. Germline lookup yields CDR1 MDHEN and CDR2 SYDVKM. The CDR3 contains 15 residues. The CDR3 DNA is TGTGCCAGCAAGGGTAGCGGGATTGGGGAAAACATTCAGTACTTC. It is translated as CASKGSGIGENIQYF.

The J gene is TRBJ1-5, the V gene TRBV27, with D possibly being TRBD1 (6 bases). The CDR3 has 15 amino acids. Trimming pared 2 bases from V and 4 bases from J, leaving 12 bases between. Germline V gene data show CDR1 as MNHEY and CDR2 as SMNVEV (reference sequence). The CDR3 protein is CASSLMGGGNQPQHF. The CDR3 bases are TGTGCCAGCAGTTTAATGGGAGGGGGAAATCAGCCCCAGCATTTT.

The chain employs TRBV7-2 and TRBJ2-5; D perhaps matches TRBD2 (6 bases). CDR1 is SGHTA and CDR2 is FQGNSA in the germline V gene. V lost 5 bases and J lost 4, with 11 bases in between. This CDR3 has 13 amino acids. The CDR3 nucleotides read TGTGCCAGCAGCCCCGGGAGAAGAGAGACCCAGTACTTC. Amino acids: CASSPGRRETQYF.

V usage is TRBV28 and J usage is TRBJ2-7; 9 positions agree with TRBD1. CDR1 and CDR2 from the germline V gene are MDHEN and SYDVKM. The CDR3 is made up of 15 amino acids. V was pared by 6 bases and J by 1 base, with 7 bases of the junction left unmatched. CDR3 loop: CASRGLGQGSYEQYF. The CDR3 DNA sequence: TGTGCCAGCAGGGGGTTAGGACAGGGGTCCTACGAGCAGTACTTC. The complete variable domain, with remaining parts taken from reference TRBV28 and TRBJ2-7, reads DVKVTQSSRYLVKRTGEKVFLECVQDMDHENMFWYRQDPGLGLRLIYFSYDVKMKEKGDIPEGYSVSREKKERFSLILESASTNQTSMYLCASRGLGQGSYEQYFGPGTRLTVT.

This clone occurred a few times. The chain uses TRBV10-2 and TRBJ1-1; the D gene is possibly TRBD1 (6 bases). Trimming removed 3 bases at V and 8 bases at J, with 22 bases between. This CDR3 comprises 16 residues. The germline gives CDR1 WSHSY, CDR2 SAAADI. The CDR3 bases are TGCGCCAGCAGTGACCTTCGAGGGGGGGGAAGTGTGGAAGCTTTCTTT. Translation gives CASSDLRGGGSVEAFF.